The present T cell receptor (beta chain) was sequenced within a study of blood T cell repertoires in COVID-19. Background on the study: Acute-phase and convalescent COVID-19 samples originated in the United States, Italy and Spain. Nucleic acid was either cDNA or gDNA, and it came from T cells, B-cell-depleted T cells, or PBMCs.

The V segment lost 4 bases and the J segment 7 bases; nucleotides outside the gene matches: 5. Germline V CDR1 and CDR2: SGHRS, YFSETQ. This CDR3 comprises 14 residues. Original handling: Using reference gene primer amplification, nucleated cell counts were estimated. Assay: immunoSEQ multiplex PCR; the TCRdb copy retains only in-frame clones and omits some. V and J calls and clone size are copied from that table; D and trimming were computed from the DNA. The table has approximately 97,000 clones, 88% seen once; the top ten hold approximately 2%. Patients from Seattle were sampled longitudinally, starting during active infection.

This sequence joins TRBV5-1 and TRBJ1-6; 7 bases line up with TRBD1. Sequencing was done on a sample of peripheral blood. This sequence was found in a man aged 45-65 years with COVID-19, enrolled during active disease. The CDR3 here is CASSVQGQNSPLHF. CDR3 nucleotide sequence: TGCGCCAGCAGCGTACAGGGGCAGAATTCACCCCTCCACTTT.